This TCR beta chain was recovered during a study of metastatic and nonmetastatic thyroid tumors. As for the study in general: Repertoire comparisons spanned blood and tumor or nodule tissue from malignant and benign thyroid patients. Overall study findings and caveats: Versus benign nodules, malignant thyroid tumors reportedly had significantly higher TCR beta diversity, in blood and tumor.

This clone was detected ten times or more. Its antigen is unidentified. No treatment of any kind had been given to any patient before thyroid surgery. In the study's own analysis: It was from CDR3 differences across clinicopathological groups that a distant-metastasis classifier for papillary thyroid cancer was built. TCRdb reprocessed the PCR reads via MiXCR. The authors' filters were not applied to this entry. The table lists around 45,000 clones, less than 20% of them singletons. Per germline, CDR1 KGHSH and CDR2 LQKENI. Trimming left V 0 bases short and J 6 bases short, with 12 bases between. The CDR3 has 14 amino acids.

The sequenced sample consisted of blood. The chain couples TRBV18 to TRBJ2-7; D unclear. The clonotype comes from a female donor with papillary thyroid cancer or a benign thyroid nodule (not recorded which). Some clones in this sample may be carry-over from other donors' samples. The CDR3 spells CASSPPTTLGEQYF. The CDR3 DNA sequence: TGTGCCAGCTCACCACCAACTACCCTGGGCGAGCAGTACTTC. The full variable domain, with the rest looked up from reference TRBV18 and TRBJ2-7, is NAGVMQNPRHLVRRRGQEARLRCSPMKGHSHVYWYRQLPEEGLKFMVYLQKENIIDESGMPKERFSAEFPKEGPSILRIQQVVRGDSAAYFCASSPPTTLGEQYFGPGTRLTVT.